This is a list of T cell receptor beta chains from one sample in a study of blood T cell repertoires in COVID-19. TCRdb keeps only in-frame clones here, not all; method: immunoSEQ multiplex PCR. The table shows roughly 90,000 clones, with under 85% occurring only once. Source material: peripheral blood. Source of these receptors: a human donor in a cohort sampled during active COVID-19. The CDR3 runs from the conserved cysteine through the conserved F or W. The order of the fields is V gene, D gene, clone size, J gene, CDR3 protein, CDR3 DNA. The D gene is left open where the match is weak. The size field is filled for only some rows; it gives once, few, many or a size class.

V gene: TRBV4-3; D gene: TRBD2; clone size: NA; J gene: TRBJ2-3; CDR3 protein: CASSPSPGGGSTDTQYF; CDR3 DNA: TGCGCCAGCAGCCCCTCCCCGGGCGGGGGGAGCACAGATACGCAGTATTTT
V gene: TRBV7-8; D gene: NA; clone size: NA; J gene: TRBJ2-2; CDR3 protein: CASSLGLGGGELFF; CDR3 DNA: TGTGCCAGCAGCTTAGGGCTAGGAGGCGGGGAGCTGTTTTTT
V gene: TRBV6-2/TRBV6-3; D gene: NA; clone size: NA; J gene: TRBJ2-7; CDR3 protein: CASSYPNEQYF; CDR3 DNA: TGTGCCAGCAGTTACCCCAACGAGCAGTACTTC
V gene: TRBV28; D gene: NA; clone size: few; J gene: TRBJ1-2; CDR3 protein: CASSLGGYGYTF; CDR3 DNA: TGTGCCAGCAGTCTTGGGGGGTATGGCTACACCTTC
V gene: TRBV5-5; D gene: NA; clone size: NA; J gene: TRBJ1-1; CDR3 protein: CASSPGGGNTEAFF; CDR3 DNA: TGTGCCAGCAGCCCTGGGGGGGGGAACACTGAAGCTTTCTTT
V gene: TRBV27; D gene: NA; clone size: NA; J gene: TRBJ1-4; CDR3 protein: CASSLTGPFNEKLFF; CDR3 DNA: TGTGCCAGCAGTTTAACAGGGCCCTTTAATGAAAAACTGTTTTTT
V gene: TRBV5-1; D gene: TRBD1; clone size: NA; J gene: TRBJ2-7; CDR3 protein: CASSLAATGTSEQYF; CDR3 DNA: TGCGCCAGCAGCTTGGCCGCGACAGGGACCAGCGAGCAGTACTTC
V gene: TRBV6-2/TRBV6-3; D gene: TRBD2; clone size: NA; J gene: TRBJ2-1; CDR3 protein: CASSQTSGGTYNEQFF; CDR3 DNA: TGTGCCAGCAGTCAAACTAGCGGGGGGACGTACAATGAGCAGTTCTTC
V gene: TRBV5-1; D gene: TRBD1; clone size: NA; J gene: TRBJ2-4; CDR3 protein: CASSLDIRDRGTKNIQYF; CDR3 DNA: TGCGCCAGCAGCTTGGATATCCGGGACAGGGGAACCAAAAACATTCAGTACTTC
V gene: TRBV30; D gene: TRBD1; clone size: NA; J gene: TRBJ1-1; CDR3 protein: CAWSGGDRGWTEAFF; CDR3 DNA: TGTGCCTGGAGTGGTGGAGACAGGGGATGGACTGAAGCTTTCTTT
V gene: TRBV5-1; D gene: TRBD1; clone size: NA; J gene: TRBJ1-1; CDR3 protein: CASSIDREITEAFF; CDR3 DNA: TGCGCCAGCAGCATAGACAGGGAGATCACTGAAGCTTTCTTT
V gene: TRBV29-1; D gene: NA; clone size: NA; J gene: TRBJ1-1; CDR3 protein: CSVAEATEAFF; CDR3 DNA: TGCAGCGTTGCGGAGGCCACTGAAGCTTTCTTT
V gene: TRBV2; D gene: TRBD1; clone size: NA; J gene: TRBJ1-5; CDR3 protein: CASRGQGDNQPQHF; CDR3 DNA: TGTGCCAGCCGCGGACAGGGCGACAATCAGCCCCAGCATTTT
V gene: TRBV5-6; D gene: NA; clone size: NA; J gene: TRBJ2-7; CDR3 protein: CASSLAYEQYF; CDR3 DNA: TGTGCCAGCAGCTTGGCTTACGAGCAGTACTTC
V gene: TRBV5-1; D gene: TRBD1; clone size: once; J gene: TRBJ1-1; CDR3 protein: CASRGLYRGGTEAFF; CDR3 DNA: TGCGCCAGCAGGGGCTTATACAGGGGTGGCACTGAAGCTTTCTTT
V gene: TRBV5-4; D gene: NA; clone size: NA; J gene: TRBJ1-1; CDR3 protein: CASSFGGGSRTEAFF; CDR3 DNA: TGTGCCAGCAGCTTCGGGGGGGGTTCGAGAACTGAAGCTTTCTTT
V gene: TRBV28; D gene: TRBD1; clone size: NA; J gene: TRBJ1-5; CDR3 protein: CASTRTGVGQPQHF; CDR3 DNA: TGTGCCAGCACTAGGACAGGGGTAGGTCAGCCCCAGCATTTT
V gene: TRBV13; D gene: TRBD2; clone size: many; J gene: TRBJ2-5; CDR3 protein: CASSLIGLGETQYF; CDR3 DNA: TGTGCCAGCAGCTTAATCGGACTAGGAGAGACCCAGTACTTC
V gene: TRBV5-1; D gene: TRBD1; clone size: NA; J gene: TRBJ1-1; CDR3 protein: CASRVRQGNTEAFF; CDR3 DNA: TGCGCCAGCAGGGTTCGACAGGGCAACACTGAAGCTTTCTTT
V gene: TRBV28; D gene: NA; clone size: few; J gene: TRBJ1-5; CDR3 protein: CASTRDSNQPQHF; CDR3 DNA: TGTGCCAGCACCAGGGATAGCAATCAGCCCCAGCATTTT
V gene: TRBV28; D gene: TRBD2; clone size: NA; J gene: TRBJ2-7; CDR3 protein: CASGVGGSGSYEQYF; CDR3 DNA: TGTGCCAGCGGGGTGGGCGGGAGCGGGTCCTACGAGCAGTACTTC
V gene: TRBV7-6; D gene: NA; clone size: NA; J gene: TRBJ2-3; CDR3 protein: CASRDSFPTDTQYF; CDR3 DNA: TGTGCCAGCAGGGACAGCTTTCCCACAGATACGCAGTATTTT
V gene: TRBV2; D gene: TRBD2; clone size: once; J gene: TRBJ2-1; CDR3 protein: CARGTTYNEQFF; CDR3 DNA: TGTGCCAGAGGGACTACTTACAATGAGCAGTTCTTC
V gene: TRBV5-4; D gene: TRBD1; clone size: once; J gene: TRBJ1-2; CDR3 protein: CASSLSTGGGYGYTF; CDR3 DNA: TGTGCCAGCAGCTTGAGCACAGGGGGCGGGTATGGCTACACCTTC
V gene: TRBV7-9; D gene: NA; clone size: NA; J gene: TRBJ2-3; CDR3 protein: CASSLEGSTDTQYF; CDR3 DNA: TGTGCCAGCAGCTTAGAGGGGTCAACAGATACGCAGTATTTT
V gene: TRBV11-2; D gene: NA; clone size: NA; J gene: TRBJ2-5; CDR3 protein: CASSLQGGETQYF; CDR3 DNA: TGTGCCAGCAGCTTGCAGGGAGGAGAGACCCAGTACTTC
V gene: TRBV19; D gene: NA; clone size: NA; J gene: TRBJ1-2; CDR3 protein: CASSIEEGNYGYTF; CDR3 DNA: TGTGCCAGTAGTATAGAGGAGGGGAACTATGGCTACACCTTC
V gene: TRBV4-1; D gene: NA; clone size: few; J gene: TRBJ1-2; CDR3 protein: CASSQGMEGIYGYTF; CDR3 DNA: TGCGCCAGCAGCCAAGGGATGGAGGGGATTTATGGCTACACCTTC
V gene: TRBV18; D gene: TRBD2; clone size: NA; J gene: TRBJ2-3; CDR3 protein: CASSPQLAGGTDTQYF; CDR3 DNA: TGTGCCAGCTCACCGCAACTAGCGGGAGGTACAGATACGCAGTATTTT
V gene: TRBV6-1; D gene: NA; clone size: NA; J gene: TRBJ2-7; CDR3 protein: CASSEGGRNEQYF; CDR3 DNA: TGTGCCAGCAGTGAAGGGGGGCGGAACGAGCAGTACTTC
V gene: TRBV4-1; D gene: TRBD2; clone size: few; J gene: TRBJ2-7; CDR3 protein: CASSQGPSGSDYEQYF; CDR3 DNA: TGCGCCAGCAGCCAAGGGCCTAGCGGGTCGGATTACGAGCAGTACTTC
V gene: TRBV10-3; D gene: TRBD2; clone size: NA; J gene: TRBJ2-7; CDR3 protein: CAISDTGVAGDGYEQYF; CDR3 DNA: TGTGCCATCAGCGACACGGGGGTAGCGGGAGACGGGTACGAGCAGTACTTC
V gene: TRBV7-2; D gene: NA; clone size: NA; J gene: TRBJ2-7; CDR3 protein: CASSRAISYEQYF; CDR3 DNA: TGTGCCAGCAGCCGCGCGATAAGCTACGAGCAGTACTTC
V gene: TRBV5-8; D gene: TRBD2; clone size: NA; J gene: TRBJ2-1; CDR3 protein: CASSSTSGRSVDEQFF; CDR3 DNA: TGTGCCAGCAGCTCGACTAGCGGGAGGTCTGTCGATGAGCAGTTCTTC
V gene: TRBV15; D gene: NA; clone size: once; J gene: TRBJ1-6; CDR3 protein: CATSREQGNSPLHF; CDR3 DNA: TGTGCCACCAGCAGAGAGCAGGGGAATTCACCCCTCCACTTT
V gene: TRBV5-1; D gene: NA; clone size: NA; J gene: TRBJ2-3; CDR3 protein: CASSLTGTDTQYF; CDR3 DNA: TGCGCCAGCAGCTTGACAGGCACAGATACGCAGTATTTT
V gene: TRBV4-3; D gene: NA; clone size: NA; J gene: TRBJ2-7; CDR3 protein: CASSQERDNSYEQYF; CDR3 DNA: TGCGCCAGCAGCCAGGAAAGGGACAACTCCTACGAGCAGTACTTC
V gene: TRBV12-3/TRBV12-4; D gene: NA; clone size: once; J gene: TRBJ2-7; CDR3 protein: CASTAGYEQYF; CDR3 DNA: TGTGCCAGCACTGCGGGCTACGAGCAGTACTTC
V gene: TRBV19; D gene: NA; clone size: NA; J gene: TRBJ1-1; CDR3 protein: CASSILTGSMSEAFF; CDR3 DNA: TGTGCCAGTAGTATCTTGACAGGATCAATGTCTGAAGCTTTCTTT
V gene: TRBV28; D gene: TRBD2; clone size: NA; J gene: TRBJ2-7; CDR3 protein: CASITSGSSYEQYF; CDR3 DNA: TGTGCCAGCATTACTAGCGGGAGCTCCTACGAGCAGTACTTC
V gene: TRBV9; D gene: NA; clone size: NA; J gene: TRBJ2-1; CDR3 protein: CASSAALDEQFF; CDR3 DNA: TGTGCCAGCAGCGCAGCGCTTGATGAGCAGTTCTTC
V gene: TRBV21-1; D gene: NA; clone size: NA; J gene: TRBJ1-2; CDR3 protein: CASSNSDGVASYLGYTF; CDR3 DNA: TGTGCCAGCAGCAATTCGGACGGGGTGGCGTCGTATTTGGGCTACACCTTC
V gene: TRBV19; D gene: NA; clone size: NA; J gene: TRBJ1-3; CDR3 protein: CASSPIGGAVGNTIYF; CDR3 DNA: TGTGCCAGTAGTCCCATTGGTGGGGCGGTCGGAAACACCATATATTTT
V gene: TRBV19; D gene: TRBD2; clone size: NA; J gene: TRBJ2-7; CDR3 protein: CASSIGFGFGLAGYHPRDEQYF; CDR3 DNA: TGTGCCAGTAGTATAGGATTTGGGTTCGGGCTAGCGGGATATCACCCCAGGGACGAGCAGTACTTC
V gene: TRBV7-2; D gene: NA; clone size: NA; J gene: TRBJ1-1; CDR3 protein: CASSSLGRNTEAFF; CDR3 DNA: TGTGCCAGCAGCTCCCTAGGGAGGAACACTGAAGCTTTCTTT
V gene: TRBV9; D gene: TRBD1; clone size: NA; J gene: TRBJ1-2; CDR3 protein: CASSVARTGRTHGYTF; CDR3 DNA: TGTGCCAGCAGCGTAGCTCGGACAGGGAGGACCCATGGCTACACCTTC
V gene: TRBV3-1/TRBV3-2; D gene: NA; clone size: NA; J gene: TRBJ2-7; CDR3 protein: CASSQAIGKTRSYEQYF; CDR3 DNA: TGTGCCAGCAGCCAAGCCATCGGGAAGACGCGGTCCTACGAGCAGTACTTC
V gene: TRBV28; D gene: NA; clone size: NA; J gene: TRBJ2-1; CDR3 protein: CASSPTTNNEQFF; CDR3 DNA: TGTGCCAGCTCCCCGACTACAAACAATGAGCAGTTCTTC
V gene: TRBV27; D gene: NA; clone size: NA; J gene: TRBJ2-7; CDR3 protein: CASSTWYTGAYEQYF; CDR3 DNA: TGTGCCAGCAGTACCTGGTATACTGGAGCCTACGAGCAGTACTTC